This T cell receptor (beta chain) was sequenced during a study of blood T cell repertoires in COVID-19 (dated by TCRdb to 2020 to 2021). Study-level background: Collaborator samples came from the United States, Italy and Spain and covered acute and convalescent phases of COVID-19. The samples were drawn from two sources: the first 160 participants of the ongoing ImmuneRACE study, and about 1,300 subjects contributed by 6 global collaborators. The repertoires were made available in a free public database intended to serve as a resource for research on the immune response to SARS-CoV-2. The prospective study material was composed of cDNA or gDNA derived from T cells, B-cell-depleted T cells, or PBMCs. Subjects who had been exposed to COVID-19, were actively infected with it, or had recovered from it provided the deeply sampled blood TCRbeta repertoires that made up the dataset. The sample metadata nearly always contained a de-identified subject ID, COVID-19 status, age in years and sex. HLA class I and class II types, where available, came from metadata supplied by the sample provider rather than from assay-based typing.

A remark on this clone: Its antigen target is currently unknown. Base qualities are not at hand, and no much larger clone is one base apart.

Here is what the overall study found, with its caveats: Clinical and demographic metadata were provided uncurated, with the amount varying by source and participant.

Collaborating institutions collected whole blood in K2EDTA tubes following their own protocols. For TCRbeta analysis, collaborators shipped samples in one of three forms: frozen whole blood, isolated PBMCs, or DNA extracted from either of those sample types. Trimming costs V 7 bases and J 6 bases, and their ends lie 16 bases apart. The CDR3 starts with the cysteine, ends with the phenylalanine, and has 13 residues. The retained sequence is limited to the CDR3, 39 bases, with the frame set at the first base. TCRbeta CDR3 regions were amplified from genomic DNA by means of the immunoSEQ Assay, a bias-controlled multiplex PCR. Regarding the original processing steps: Nucleated cell counts per sample were estimated from amplification of reference gene primers within the assay. Sequence reads were collapsed and filtered to measure the absolute abundance of every unique TCRbeta CDR3 rearrangement. For each sample, productive Simpson clonality was calculated by taking the square root of Simpson's diversity index across productive rearrangements. Here the immuneACCESS table is served through TCRdb, limited to in-frame sequences with V and J called. Missing clones are a known gap in these copies; in checked studies unresolved V genes cover under half, and the rest lacks a known reason. The V and J calls and the clone size are those of that table, but D and trimming were determined from the DNA. This sample gives roughly 59,000 clones in total; approximately 79% of them show up just once. The top ten constitute nearly 10% of the sample.

The clonotype was recovered from a human donor in a cohort sampled during active COVID-19. This chain is built from TRBV12-3 or TRBV12-4 and TRBJ2-7; the best D guess is TRBD2, with 5 bases matching. The source material was peripheral blood. The CDR3: CASMTAGRGEQYF. Here is the DNA: TGTGCCAGCATGACGGCTGGTCGGGGCGAGCAGTACTTC.